This T cell receptor (beta chain) originates from a study of blood T cell repertoires in COVID-19. Overall study context: Sites across the United States, Italy and Spain contributed samples from acute and convalescent COVID-19. In each case, the material was cDNA or gDNA derived from T cells, B-cell-depleted T cells, or PBMCs.

Trimming took 6 bases from V and 1 from J, leaving 14 bases between them. Germline V lookup: CDR1 SNHLY, CDR2 FYNNEI. The CDR3 is 15 residues long. Per the original methods: Estimates of nucleated cell counts were drawn from the amplification of reference gene primers. Only in-frame clones appear in the TCRdb table, and some are missing; sequencing was by immunoSEQ multiplex PCR. V and J calls plus clone size are reproduced from that table; the DNA served to infer D and trimming. The table has nearly 250,000 clones, about 82% seen once. This clonotype was sampled from a woman at least 80 years old with COVID-19, enrolled during active disease. The sequenced sample consisted of peripheral blood. The chain uses TRBV2 and TRBJ2-3; possibly TRBD1 for D (6 bases). CDR3 loop: CASRTGTSGTDTQYF. In DNA, the CDR3 is TGTGCCAGCAGAACAGGGACCTCGGGCACAGATACGCAGTATTTT.